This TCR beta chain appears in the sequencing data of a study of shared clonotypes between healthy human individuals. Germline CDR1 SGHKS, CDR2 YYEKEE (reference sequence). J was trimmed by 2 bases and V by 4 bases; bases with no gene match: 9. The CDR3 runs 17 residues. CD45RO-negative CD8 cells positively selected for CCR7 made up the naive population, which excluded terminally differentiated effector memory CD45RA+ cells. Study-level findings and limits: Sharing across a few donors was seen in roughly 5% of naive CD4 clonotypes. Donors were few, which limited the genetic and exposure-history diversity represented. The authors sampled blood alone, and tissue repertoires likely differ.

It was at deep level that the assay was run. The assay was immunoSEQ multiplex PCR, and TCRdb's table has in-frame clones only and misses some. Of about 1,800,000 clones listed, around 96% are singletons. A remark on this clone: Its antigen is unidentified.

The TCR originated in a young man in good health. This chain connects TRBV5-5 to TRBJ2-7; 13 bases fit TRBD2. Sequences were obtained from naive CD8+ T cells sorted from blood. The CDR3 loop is CASSGGLAGVIPYEQYF. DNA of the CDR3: TGTGCCAGCAGCGGCGGACTAGCGGGGGTTATTCCCTACGAGCAGTACTTC. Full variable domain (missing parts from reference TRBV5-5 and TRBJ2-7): DAGVTQSPTHLIKTRGQQVTLRCSPISGHKSVSWYQQVLGQGPQFIFQYYEKEERGRGNFPDRFSARQFPNYSSELNVNALLLGDSALYLCASSGGLAGVIPYEQYFGPGTRLTVT.